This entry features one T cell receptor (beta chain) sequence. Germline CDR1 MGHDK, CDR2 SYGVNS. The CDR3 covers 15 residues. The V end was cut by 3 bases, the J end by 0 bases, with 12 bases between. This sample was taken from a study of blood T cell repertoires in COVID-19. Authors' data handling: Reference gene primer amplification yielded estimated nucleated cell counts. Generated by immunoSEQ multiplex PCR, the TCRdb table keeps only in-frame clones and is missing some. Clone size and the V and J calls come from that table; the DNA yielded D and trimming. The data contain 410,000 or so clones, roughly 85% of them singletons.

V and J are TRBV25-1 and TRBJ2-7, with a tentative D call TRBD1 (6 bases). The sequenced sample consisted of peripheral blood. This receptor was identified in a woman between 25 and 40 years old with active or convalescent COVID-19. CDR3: CASSEVGASSYEQYF. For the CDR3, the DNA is TGTGCCAGCAGTGAGGTGGGGGCTTCCTCCTACGAGCAGTACTTC.